The T cell receptor beta chain under discussion was sequenced for a study of cytomegalovirus exposure and HLA in healthy donors. Study-wide findings and caveats: Immune exposure information available was restricted to CMV serostatus. According to the study, roughly 160 TCR beta chains were cytomegalovirus-associated.

CDR3 size: 14 residues. V was shortened by 1 base and J by 3 bases, with 10 bases between the two germline ends. Germline-derived CDR1 and CDR2 are SGHDT and YYEEEE. Participants comprised healthy donors of bone marrow. With respect to this clone: Antigen: not known.

Use of 60 Vbeta and 13 Jbeta primers characterized the PCR. The table came from immunoSEQ multiplex PCR; TCRdb's copy has only in-frame clones and leaves some out. The table records about 180,000 clones, 76% of them present only once. This receptor was obtained from a man between 18 and 29 years old in good health and CMV-seronegative. The rearrangement joins TRBV5-6 to TRBJ2-5; the D gene is possibly TRBD1 (6 bases). The sample consisted of PBMCs. This CDR3 is CASSLPYREETQYF. The CDR3 DNA follows: TGTGCCAGCAGCTTGCCCTACAGGGAAGAGACCCAGTACTTC.